This T cell receptor beta chain was observed in a study of T cell repertoires in cytomegalovirus infection. Whole-study context: Indications came from public TCR beta signatures; they pointed to CMV infection and to a matching HLA type. Overall study results and limits: HLA-C-restricted CMV-specific TCR beta clonotypes were dominant in the ex vivo response. Cumulative frequency (of public TCR beta family members) identified carriers of CMV plus the relevant HLA.

The CDR3 runs to 13 residues. Germline-derived CDR1 and CDR2 are SGHNT and YYREEE (reference sequence). V gave up 4 bases and J gave up 6 bases; unmatched junction bases: 3. MiXCR was run by TCRdb on the reads, yielding one entry per CDR3 protein. In the table there are around 770,000 distinct CDR3 sequences, 25% to 35% of which are singletons. This clonotype was picked up a small number of times. Its antigen is still unknown. This receptor was taken from a human donor in good health (CMV status not recorded). Some clones in this sample may be carry-over from other donors' samples. The J gene is TRBJ2-7, the V gene TRBV5-4; 11 bases map to TRBD1. Source: cultured CD8+ T cells from PBMCs, taken from culture after CMV antigen stimulation. CDR3 region: CASSGGTGGEQYF. The CDR3 nucleotides read TGTGCCAGCAGCGGGGGGACAGGGGGCGAGCAGTACTTC. Full variable domain (missing parts from reference TRBV5-4 and TRBJ2-7): ETGVTQSPTHLIKTRGQQVTLRCSSQSGHNTVSWYQQALGQGPQFIFQYYREEENGRGNFPPRFSGLQFPNYSSELNVNALELDDSALYLCASSGGTGGEQYFGPGTRLTVT.